The T cell receptor (beta chain) under discussion was sequenced for a study of cytotoxic CD8 clonotypes in ibrutinib-treated CLL. Findings and limits, study-wide: Increased clonality at ibrutinib response gave way to a return toward baseline at progression.

TCRdb's copy holds only in-frame clones and misses some; the assay was immunoSEQ multiplex PCR. The data show fewer than 200,000 clones, under 90% seen once. This clone was observed a handful of times. The antigen is undetermined. This CDR3 contains 13 residues. The germline gives CDR1 MGHDK, CDR2 SYGVNS. The V end lost 2 bases, the J end lost 6 bases, and 9 bases lay between the germline ends. The receptor was isolated from a human donor with chronic lymphocytic leukemia. The starting material was PBMCs, obtained after 24 months of ibrutinib treatment. This chain links TRBV25-1 with TRBJ2-3; D unresolved. This CDR3 reads CASSEKIWDTQYF. CDR3 coding DNA: TGTGCCAGCAGTGAAAAAATCTGGGATACGCAGTATTTT.